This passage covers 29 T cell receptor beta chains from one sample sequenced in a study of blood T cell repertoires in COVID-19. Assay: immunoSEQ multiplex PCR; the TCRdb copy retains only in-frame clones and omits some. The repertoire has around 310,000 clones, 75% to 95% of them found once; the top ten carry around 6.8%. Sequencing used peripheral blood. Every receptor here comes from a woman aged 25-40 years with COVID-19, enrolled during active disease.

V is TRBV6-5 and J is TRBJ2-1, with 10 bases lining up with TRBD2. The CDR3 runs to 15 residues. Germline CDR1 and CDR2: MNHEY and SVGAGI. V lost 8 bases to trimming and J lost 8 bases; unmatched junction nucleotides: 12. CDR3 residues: CASPPPSGSMYEQFF. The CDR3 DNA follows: TGTGCCAGCCCCCCCCCTAGCGGGAGTATGTATGAGCAGTTCTTC.

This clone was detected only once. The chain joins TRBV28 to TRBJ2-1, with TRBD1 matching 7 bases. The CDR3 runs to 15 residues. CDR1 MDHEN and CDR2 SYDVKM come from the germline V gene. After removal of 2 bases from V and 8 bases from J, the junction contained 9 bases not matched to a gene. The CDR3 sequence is CASSLRDRTPYEQFF. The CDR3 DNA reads TGTGCCAGCAGTTTACGGGACAGAACCCCGTATGAGCAGTTCTTC. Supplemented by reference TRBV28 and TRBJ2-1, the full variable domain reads DVKVTQSSRYLVKRTGEKVFLECVQDMDHENMFWYRQDPGLGLRLIYFSYDVKMKEKGDIPEGYSVSREKKERFSLILESASTNQTSMYLCASSLRDRTPYEQFFGPGTRLTVL.

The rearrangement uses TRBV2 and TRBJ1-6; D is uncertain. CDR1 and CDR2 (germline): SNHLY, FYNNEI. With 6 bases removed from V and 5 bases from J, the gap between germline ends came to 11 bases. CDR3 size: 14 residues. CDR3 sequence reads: CASSPTTNNSPLHF. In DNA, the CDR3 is TGTGCCAGCAGCCCGACAACGAATAATTCACCCCTCCACTTT.

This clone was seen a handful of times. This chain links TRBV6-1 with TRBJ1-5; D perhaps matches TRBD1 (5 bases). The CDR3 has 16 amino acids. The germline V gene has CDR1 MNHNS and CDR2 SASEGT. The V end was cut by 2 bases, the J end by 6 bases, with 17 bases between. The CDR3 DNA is TGTGCCAGCAGTGAAAGGAGGACAACGGGGGGTCAGCCCCAGCATTTT. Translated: CASSERRTTGGQPQHF.

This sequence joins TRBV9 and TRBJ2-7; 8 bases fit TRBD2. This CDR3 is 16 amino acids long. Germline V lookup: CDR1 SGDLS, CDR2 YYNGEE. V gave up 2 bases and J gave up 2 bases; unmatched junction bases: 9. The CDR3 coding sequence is TGTGCCAGCAGCGTGAGAGCGGGAGTCGGGCCCTACGAGCAGTACTTC. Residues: CASSVRAGVGPYEQYF. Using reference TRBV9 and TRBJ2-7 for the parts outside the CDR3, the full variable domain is DSGVTQTPKHLITATGQRVTLRCSPRSGDLSVYWYQQSLDQGLQFLIQYYNGEERAKGNILERFSAQQFPDLHSELNLSSLELGDSALYFCASSVRAGVGPYEQYFGPGTRLTVT.

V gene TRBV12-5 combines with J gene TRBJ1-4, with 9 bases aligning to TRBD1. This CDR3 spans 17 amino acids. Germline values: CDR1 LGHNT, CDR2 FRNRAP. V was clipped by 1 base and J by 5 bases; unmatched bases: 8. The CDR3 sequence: CASGLGPRQGENEKLFF. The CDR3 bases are TGTGCTAGTGGTTTGGGACCAAGACAGGGGGAGAATGAAAAACTGTTTTTT.

CDR3 residues: CASSFTGTLEAFF. CDR3 DNA: TGTGCCAGCAGTTTCACCGGGACACTTGAAGCTTTCTTT. The chain couples TRBV6-5 to TRBJ1-1; a weak D match, TRBD1 (6 bases). The germline CDR1 and CDR2 sequences are MNHEY and SVGAGI. This CDR3 is 13 amino acids long. The V end was cut by 4 bases, the J end by 7 bases, with 13 bases between.

The CDR3 DNA is TGCGCCAGCAGTCCGGGACTAGCGGGAGTCAATGAGCAGTTCTTC. Protein: CASSPGLAGVNEQFF. The chain joins TRBV4-1 to TRBJ2-1; 14 bases agree with TRBD2. The ends lost 6 bases at V and 6 bases at J; junction bases unmatched: 4. Germline V gives CDR1 MGHRA, CDR2 YSYEKL. The CDR3 is 15 amino acids.

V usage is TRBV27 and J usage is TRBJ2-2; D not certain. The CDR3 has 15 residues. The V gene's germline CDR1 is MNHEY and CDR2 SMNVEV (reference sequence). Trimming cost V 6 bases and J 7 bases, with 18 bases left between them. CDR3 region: CASSDTPRIIGELFF. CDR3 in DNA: TGTGCCAGCAGCGATACACCCAGGATCATCGGGGAGCTGTTTTTT.

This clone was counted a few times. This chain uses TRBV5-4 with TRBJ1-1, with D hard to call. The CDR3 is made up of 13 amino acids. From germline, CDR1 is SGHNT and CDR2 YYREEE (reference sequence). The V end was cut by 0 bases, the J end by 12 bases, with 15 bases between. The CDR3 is CASSLVDDRATFF. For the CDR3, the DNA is TGTGCCAGCAGCTTGGTAGATGACCGAGCGACTTTCTTT. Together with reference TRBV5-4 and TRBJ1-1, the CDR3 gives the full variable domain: ETGVTQSPTHLIKTRGQQVTLRCSSQSGHNTVSWYQQALGQGPQFIFQYYREEENGRGNFPPRFSGLQFPNYSSELNVNALELDDSALYLCASSLVDDRATFFGQGTRLTVV.

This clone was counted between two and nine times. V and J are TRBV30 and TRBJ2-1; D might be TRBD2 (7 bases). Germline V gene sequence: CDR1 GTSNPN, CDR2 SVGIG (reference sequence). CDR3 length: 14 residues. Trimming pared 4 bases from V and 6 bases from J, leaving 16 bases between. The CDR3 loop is CAWKGGGDSNEQFF. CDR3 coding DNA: TGTGCCTGGAAAGGGGGGGGAGATAGCAATGAGCAGTTCTTC.

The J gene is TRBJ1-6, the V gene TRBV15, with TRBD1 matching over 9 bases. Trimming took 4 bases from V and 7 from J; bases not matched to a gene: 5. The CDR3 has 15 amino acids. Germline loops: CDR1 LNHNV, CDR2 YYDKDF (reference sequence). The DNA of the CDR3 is TGTGCCACCAGCACGACCGGGACAGGGAATTCACCCCTCCACTTT. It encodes CATSTTGTGNSPLHF.

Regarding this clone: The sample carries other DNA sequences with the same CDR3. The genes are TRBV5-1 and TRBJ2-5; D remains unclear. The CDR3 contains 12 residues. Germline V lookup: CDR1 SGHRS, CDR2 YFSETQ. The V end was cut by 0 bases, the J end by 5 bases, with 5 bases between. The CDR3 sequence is CASSLARETQYF. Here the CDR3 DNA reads TGCGCCAGCAGCTTGGCTCGGGAGACCCAGTACTTC. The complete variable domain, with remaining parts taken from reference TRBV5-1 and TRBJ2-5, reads KAGVTQTPRYLIKTRGQQVTLSCSPISGHRSVSWYQQTPGQGLQFLFEYFSETQRNKGNFPGRFSGRQFSNSRSEMNVSTLELGDSALYLCASSLARETQYFGPGTRLLVL.

In DNA form, the CDR3 reads TGTGCCTGGAGTGTACGATACAGGGGTGGCACAGATACGCAGTATTTT. Translated, it gives CAWSVRYRGGTDTQYF. The chain carries TRBV30 and TRBJ2-3, with TRBD1 identical over 7 bases. Germline trimming cut 0 bases from V and 1 base from J; bases unmatched to any gene: 7. The CDR3 is made up of 16 amino acids. Germline-derived CDR1 and CDR2 are GTSNPN and SVGIG (reference sequence).

The CDR3 loop is CASSKEIYSNQPQHF. CDR3 bases: TGTGCCAGCAGTAAAGAGATTTATAGCAATCAGCCCCAGCATTTT. This chain connects TRBV4-2 to TRBJ1-5; the D is unclear. The CDR3 has 15 residues. Per the germline V gene, CDR1 is LGHNA and CDR2 is YNFKEQ. Trimming cost V 6 bases and J 0 bases, with 12 bases left between them.

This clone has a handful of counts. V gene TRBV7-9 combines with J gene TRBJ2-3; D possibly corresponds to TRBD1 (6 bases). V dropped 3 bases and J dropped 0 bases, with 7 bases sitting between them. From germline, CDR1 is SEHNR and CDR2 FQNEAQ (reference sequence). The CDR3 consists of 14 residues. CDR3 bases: TGTGCCAGCAGCTTCGGACAGAGCACAGATACGCAGTATTTT. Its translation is CASSFGQSTDTQYF.

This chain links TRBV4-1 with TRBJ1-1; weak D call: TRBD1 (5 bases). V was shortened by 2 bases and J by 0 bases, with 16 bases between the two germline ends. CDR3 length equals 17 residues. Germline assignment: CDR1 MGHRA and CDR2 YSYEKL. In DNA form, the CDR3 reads TGCGCCAGCAGCCAATTGGCCTCAGGGATTCTGAACACTGAAGCTTTCTTT. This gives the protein CASSQLASGILNTEAFF.

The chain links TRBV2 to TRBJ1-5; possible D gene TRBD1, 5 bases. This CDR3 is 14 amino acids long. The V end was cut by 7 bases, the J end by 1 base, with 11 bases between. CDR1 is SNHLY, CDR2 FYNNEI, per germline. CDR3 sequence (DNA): TGTGCCAGCAAGGTGACAGCGAGCAATCAGCCCCAGCATTTT. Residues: CASKVTASNQPQHF.

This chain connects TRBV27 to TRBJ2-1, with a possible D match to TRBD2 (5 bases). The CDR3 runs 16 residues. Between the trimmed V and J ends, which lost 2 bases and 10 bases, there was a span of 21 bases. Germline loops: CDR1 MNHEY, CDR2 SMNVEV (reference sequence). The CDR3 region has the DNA TGTGCCAGCAGTTTAGTCTCGGGCCTAGCATTAGGAGAGCAGTTCTTC. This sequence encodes CASSLVSGLALGEQFF.

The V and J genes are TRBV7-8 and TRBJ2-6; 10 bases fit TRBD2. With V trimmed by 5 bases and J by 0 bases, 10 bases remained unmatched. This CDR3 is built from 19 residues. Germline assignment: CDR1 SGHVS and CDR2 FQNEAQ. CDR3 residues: CASSTRLAGALSGANVLTF. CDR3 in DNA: TGTGCCAGCAGCACACGCCTAGCGGGAGCGCTCTCTGGGGCCAACGTCCTGACTTTC.

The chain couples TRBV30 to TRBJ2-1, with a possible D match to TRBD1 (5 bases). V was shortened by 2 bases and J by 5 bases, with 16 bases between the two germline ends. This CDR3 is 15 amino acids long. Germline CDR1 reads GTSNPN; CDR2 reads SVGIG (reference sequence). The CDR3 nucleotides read TGTGCCTGGAGTTGGTCAGGGAAAATTAACAATGAGCAGTTCTTC. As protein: CAWSWSGKINNEQFF.

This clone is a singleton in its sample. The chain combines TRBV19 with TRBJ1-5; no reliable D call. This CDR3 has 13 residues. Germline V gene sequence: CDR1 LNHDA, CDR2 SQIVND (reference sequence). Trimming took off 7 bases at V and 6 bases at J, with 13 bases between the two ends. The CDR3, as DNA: TGTGCCAGTAATGTTTGGTCGAGTCAGCCCCAGCATTTT. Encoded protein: CASNVWSSQPQHF.

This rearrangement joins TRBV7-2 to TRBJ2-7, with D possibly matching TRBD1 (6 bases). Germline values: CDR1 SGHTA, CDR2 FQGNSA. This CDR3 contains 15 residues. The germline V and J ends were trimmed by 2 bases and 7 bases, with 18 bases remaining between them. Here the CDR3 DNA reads TGTGCCAGCAGCTTAAATTTTGGGACATCTTGGGAGCAGTACTTC. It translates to CASSLNFGTSWEQYF.

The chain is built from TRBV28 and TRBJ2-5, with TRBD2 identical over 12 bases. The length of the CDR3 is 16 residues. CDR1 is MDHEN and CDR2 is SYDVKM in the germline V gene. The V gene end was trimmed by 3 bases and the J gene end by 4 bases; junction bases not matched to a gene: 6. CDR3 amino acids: CASSLLPGLAGETQYF. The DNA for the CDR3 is TGTGCCAGCAGTTTGCTACCGGGACTAGCGGGAGAGACCCAGTACTTC.

The DNA of the CDR3 is TGTGCCAGCAGAATAGCGGGAGGATCGCGGGCAGATACGCAGTATTTT. Protein product: CASRIAGGSRADTQYF. The chain recombines TRBV6-6 with TRBJ2-3; 10 positions agree with TRBD2. Germline CDR1 MNHNY, CDR2 SVGAGI (reference sequence). J lost 4 bases, V lost 6 bases, and 10 bases had no gene match. The CDR3 consists of 16 residues.

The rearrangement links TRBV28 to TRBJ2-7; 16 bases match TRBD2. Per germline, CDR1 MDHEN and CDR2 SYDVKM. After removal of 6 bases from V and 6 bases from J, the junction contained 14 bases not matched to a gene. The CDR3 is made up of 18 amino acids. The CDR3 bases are TGTGCCAGCAGCCAAGGATCGTATGGGACTAGCGGGAGGGGCGAGCAGTACTTC. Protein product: CASSQGSYGTSGRGEQYF.

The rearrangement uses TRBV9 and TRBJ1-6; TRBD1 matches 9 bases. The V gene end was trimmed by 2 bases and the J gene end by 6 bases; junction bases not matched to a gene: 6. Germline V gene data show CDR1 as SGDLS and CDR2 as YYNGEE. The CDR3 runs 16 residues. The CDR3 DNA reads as TGTGCCAGCAGCGTCGGGACAGGGAGTCCTAATTCACCCCTCCACTTT. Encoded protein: CASSVGTGSPNSPLHF.

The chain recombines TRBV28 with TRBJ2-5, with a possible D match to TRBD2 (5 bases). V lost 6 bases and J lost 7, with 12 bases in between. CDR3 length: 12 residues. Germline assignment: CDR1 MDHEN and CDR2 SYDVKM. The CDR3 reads CASSLDRGTQYF. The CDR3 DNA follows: TGTGCCAGCAGCCTCGACCGGGGGACCCAGTACTTC.

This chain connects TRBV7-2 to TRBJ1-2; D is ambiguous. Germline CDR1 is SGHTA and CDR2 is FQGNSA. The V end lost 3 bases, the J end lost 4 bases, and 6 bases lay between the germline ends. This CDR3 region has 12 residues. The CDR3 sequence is CASSFGIYGYTF. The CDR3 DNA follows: TGTGCCAGCAGCTTCGGGATCTATGGCTACACCTTC.